These 10 T cell receptor beta chains were sequenced from one sample in a study of graft-versus-host responses after intestinal transplantation. Their specific antigens are unknown. Profiling relied on immunoSEQ multiplex PCR, and the TCRdb table lists in-frame clones only, not all of them. Among 71,000 or so clones listed, 90% were seen once. This sample comprised unstimulated CD8+ T cells sorted from spleen or lymph node cells, obtained before intestinal transplant. The source of these receptors is a human donor who received an intestinal transplant.

The V gene is TRBV7-9, the J gene TRBJ2-2, with 9 bases fitting TRBD1. CDR3 length: 16 residues. Germline loops: CDR1 SEHNR, CDR2 FQNEAQ (reference sequence). Trimming cost V 8 bases and J 6 bases; bases outside gene matches: 13. The CDR3 region has the DNA TGTGCCAGCCACGGAATACAGGGGGCATCGGCCGGGGAGCTGTTTTTT. Its translation is CASHGIQGASAGELFF.

This clone was picked up a small number of times. The genes are TRBV5-6 and TRBJ2-7; weak D call: TRBD2 (5 bases). Trimming took off 5 bases at V and 6 bases at J, with 18 bases between the two ends. Germline V CDR1 and CDR2: SGHDT, YYEEEE. The CDR3 runs 14 residues. The CDR3 is CASSLAPLAGEQYF. The DNA for the CDR3 is TGTGCCAGCAGTCTGGCGCCGCTAGCTGGCGAGCAGTACTTC.

This clone is deemed medium-sized (0.01 to 0.1%). The rearrangement joins TRBV5-6 to TRBJ1-2; TRBD1 agrees at 7 bases. This CDR3 comprises 16 residues. Germline V CDR1 and CDR2: SGHDT, YYEEEE. Trimming removed 3 bases from V and 1 base from J; junction bases left unmatched: 9. This CDR3 reads CASSSIGTDHNYGYTF. DNA for the CDR3: TGTGCCAGCAGCTCGATTGGGACAGACCATAACTATGGCTACACCTTC.

The chain employs TRBV5-5 and TRBJ2-5, with D perhaps TRBD2 (7 bases). The CDR3 sequence is 19 residues long. V lost 1 base and J lost 4, with 26 bases in between. Per germline, CDR1 SGHKS and CDR2 YYEKEE (reference sequence). DNA for the CDR3: TGTGCCAGCAGCTTGCTGGTGGGGGGGCCTGTTCCTTCGCTAGAGACCCAGTACTTC. It is translated as CASSLLVGGPVPSLETQYF.

The rearrangement uses TRBV6-6 and TRBJ2-1, with 8 bases aligning to TRBD2. Germline CDR1 is MNHNY and CDR2 is SVGAGI (reference sequence). CDR3 length equals 13 residues. V trimming: 6 bases; J trimming: 7 bases; junction bases outside the gene matches: 5. CDR3 loop: CASRRLATNEQFF. CDR3 nucleotide sequence: TGTGCCAGCAGGCGACTAGCGACTAATGAGCAGTTCTTC.

As regards this clone: Its ends do not fully match the called genes, so a read error is possible. This chain connects TRBV7-7 to TRBJ2-2; 8 bases map to TRBD1. The CDR3 extends over 19 amino acids. The germline gives CDR1 SSHAT, CDR2 FNYEAQ (reference sequence). The CDR3 region is CASSSYLPGQGSGTGELFF. CDR3 nucleotides: TGTGCTAGCAGCTCTTATCTACCCGGACAGGGAAGTGGCACCGGGGAGCTGTTTTTT.

The V and J genes are TRBV5-6 and TRBJ1-2; D is possibly TRBD1 (6 bases). The CDR3 contains 15 residues. V lost 0 bases to trimming and J lost 4 bases, with 13 bases between them. Germline loops: CDR1 SGHDT, CDR2 YYEEEE. Here the CDR3 DNA reads TGTGCCAGCAGCTTGGCGGGGGGCCTAGGCTATGGCTACACCTTC. Translated, it gives CASSLAGGLGYGYTF.

The chain carries TRBV2 and TRBJ2-7; 12 bases are a match to TRBD2. The DNA end is a closer match to TRBJ2-1, so the J assignment may be wrong. Germline loops: CDR1 SNHLY, CDR2 FYNNEI. The CDR3 spans 14 residues. CDR3 sequence reads: CASRPSGGATEQFF. The DNA for the CDR3 is TGTGCCAGCAGACCTAGCGGGGGGGCCACTGAGCAGTTCTTC.

V and J are TRBV6-1 and TRBJ2-7; 7 nucleotides align to TRBD2. Per germline, CDR1 MNHNS and CDR2 SASEGT. There are 11 residues in the CDR3. The trim removed 8 bases at V and 6 bases at J, leaving 4 bases unmatched. DNA for the CDR3: TGTGCCAGCCGGACTAGGGGCGAGCAGTACTTC. It encodes CASRTRGEQYF.

The gene calls are TRBV13 and TRBJ1-2; possible D gene TRBD1, 5 bases. The germline gives CDR1 PRHDT, CDR2 FYEKMQ (reference sequence). The V and J ends lost 5 bases and 8 bases respectively, with 12 bases between them. The CDR3 length is 12 residues. The CDR3 loop reads CASSPEGVGYTF. DNA of the CDR3: TGTGCCAGCAGCCCAGAAGGGGTCGGCTACACCTTC.